Below, 28 T cell receptor beta chains from the same sample are listed, as sequenced in a study of beta chain features in type 1 diabetes. Isolated RNA was reverse transcribed in full, so expressed TCRB transcripts were sequenced. Here immunoSEQ multiplex PCR was the method, and the copy in TCRdb shows in-frame clones only, minus some. This sample has 300,000 to 350,000 clones; 7% to 9% occur once, and the top ten carry around 0.44%. The source material was central memory CD4+ T cells from blood. These receptors were taken from a woman aged 18-29 years in good health.

The chain couples TRBV29-1 to TRBJ1-1; 9 bases align to TRBD1. The CDR3 length is 13 residues. Germline V lookup: CDR1 SQVTM, CDR2 ANQGSEA. V lost 6 bases, J lost 2 bases, and 4 bases stayed unmatched. The CDR3 loop reads CSVQQGANTEAFF. DNA of the CDR3: TGCAGCGTACAACAGGGGGCAAACACTGAAGCTTTCTTT.

Only a few counts were recorded for this clone. This sample also contains other DNA sequences that code for the same CDR3. J is TRBJ1-1 and V is TRBV5-1, with 7 bases that match TRBD1. The V and J ends lost 4 bases and 1 base, in that order; junction bases with no gene match: 7. The CDR3 has 15 amino acids. Germline lookup yields CDR1 SGHRS and CDR2 YFSETQ. The CDR3 DNA sequence: TGCGCCAGCAGCCTCCGGACAGGAGGGAACACTGAAGCTTTCTTT. Protein product: CASSLRTGGNTEAFF. The full variable domain, completed using reference TRBV5-1 and TRBJ1-1, is KAGVTQTPRYLIKTRGQQVTLSCSPISGHRSVSWYQQTPGQGLQFLFEYFSETQRNKGNFPGRFSGRQFSNSRSEMNVSTLELGDSALYLCASSLRTGGNTEAFFGQGTRLTVV.

Only a few counts were recorded for this clone. The chain links TRBV6-1 to TRBJ2-3; a possible D gene is TRBD2 (5 bases). Germline assignment: CDR1 MNHNS and CDR2 SASEGT. The CDR3 runs 14 residues. V lost 6 bases to trimming and J lost 5 bases, with 15 bases between them. In nucleotides, the CDR3 is TGTGCCAGCAGCGGTTTACTAGGTAGAGATACGCAGTATTTT. It encodes CASSGLLGRDTQYF.

CDR3 in DNA: TGTGCCAGCAGCGTAGGAGAAGGGTTAGGCTACGAGCAGTACTTC. As protein: CASSVGEGLGYEQYF. This chain connects TRBV9 to TRBJ2-7, with unresolved D. CDR3 size: 15 residues. The germline CDR1 and CDR2 sequences are SGDLS and YYNGEE. Trimming pared 0 bases from V and 3 bases from J, leaving 13 bases between.

This clone was found a few times. The gene calls are TRBV5-4 and TRBJ2-1; the D gene is possibly TRBD2 (6 bases). The V gene's germline CDR1 is SGHNT and CDR2 YYREEE (reference sequence). The CDR3 contains 16 residues. V was shortened by 4 bases and J by 7 bases, with 21 bases between the two germline ends. The CDR3 sequence is CASSVTRLVRGNEQFF. The CDR3 bases are TGTGCCAGCAGCGTGACCCGACTAGTCCGGGGGAATGAGCAGTTCTTC.

The chain links TRBV29-1 to TRBJ2-1; 7 bases line up with TRBD2. Germline V gene data show CDR1 as SQVTM and CDR2 as ANQGSEA. CDR3 length: 14 amino acids. V shed 4 bases, J shed 5 bases, and the junction held 8 bases outside the gene matches. The DNA of the CDR3 is TGCAGCGTTGCTGGGGGAGGGGTCCACAATGAGCAGTTCTTC. Translation: CSVAGGGVHNEQFF.

In this sample, this clone turned up a few times. The rearrangement joins TRBV18 to TRBJ2-1; D unclear. The germline V gene encodes CDR1 KGHSH and CDR2 LQKENI. The germline V and J ends were trimmed by 3 bases and 7 bases, with 7 bases remaining between them. The CDR3 spans 12 residues. CDR3 sequence: CASSPQPNEQFF. As DNA, the CDR3 is TGTGCCAGCTCACCTCAGCCTAATGAGCAGTTCTTC.

The chain has TRBV2 and TRBJ1-3; no firm D call. Trimming pared 6 bases from V and 4 bases from J, leaving 7 bases between. The CDR3 totals 12 residues. Germline assignment: CDR1 SNHLY and CDR2 FYNNEI. The CDR3 nucleotides are TGTGCCAGCAGGGTTGCAGGAAACACCATATATTTT. Its translation: CASRVAGNTIYF.

As to this clone: Other DNA sequences from this sample encode an identical CDR3 as well. The CDR3 sequence: CASSLGLAGGTDTQYF. In DNA, the CDR3 is TGCGCCAGCAGCCTGGGACTAGCGGGAGGCACAGATACGCAGTATTTT. This sequence joins TRBV5-1 and TRBJ2-3, with 14 nucleotides matching TRBD2. Per the germline V gene, CDR1 is SGHRS and CDR2 is YFSETQ. This CDR3 comprises 16 residues. Germline trimming cut 4 bases from V and 1 base from J; bases unmatched to any gene: 2.

This clone was detected a few times. The chain has TRBV19 and TRBJ2-1; D is tentatively TRBD1 or TRBD2 (5 bases each). V was clipped by 2 bases and J by 0 bases, with 14 bases between them. Per germline, CDR1 LNHDA and CDR2 SQIVND (reference sequence). The CDR3 contains 17 residues. CDR3 in amino acids: CASSILAGTFSYNEQFF. The CDR3 DNA follows: TGTGCCAGTAGTATACTTGCAGGGACCTTCTCCTACAATGAGCAGTTCTTC.

The chain uses TRBV29-1 and TRBJ2-2; no firm D call. The CDR3 extends over 13 amino acids. Trimming stripped 4 bases from V and 3 bases from J, with 9 bases between. Per the germline V gene, CDR1 is SQVTM and CDR2 is ANQGSEA. This CDR3 reads CSVVLDHTGELFF. The CDR3 DNA is TGCAGCGTTGTTCTAGACCACACCGGGGAGCTGTTTTTT.

This clone turned up a few times. The chain couples TRBV29-1 to TRBJ2-2; no clear D gene. The V end lost 4 bases, the J end lost 7 bases, and 10 bases lay between the germline ends. Germline loops: CDR1 SQVTM, CDR2 ANQGSEA. The CDR3 has 12 residues. Written as DNA, the CDR3 is TGCAGCGTTGTGGGGTCCGGCGGGGAGCTGTTTTTT. Translating it yields CSVVGSGGELFF.

This clone was seen a handful of times. Other DNA variants within this sample encode the same CDR3. The chain recombines TRBV7-2 with TRBJ2-3; a possible D gene is TRBD2 (6 bases). Trimming stripped 1 base from V and 1 base from J, with 12 bases between. Germline V lookup: CDR1 SGHTA, CDR2 FQGNSA. The CDR3 sequence is 16 residues long. CDR3 amino acids: CASSLGAAGRTDTQYF. The CDR3 DNA reads TGTGCCAGCAGCTTAGGTGCGGCGGGACGCACAGATACGCAGTATTTT.

This chain joins TRBV6-5 and TRBJ1-4; a weak D match, TRBD1 (6 bases). CDR1 is MNHEY, CDR2 SVGAGI, per germline. The CDR3 has 15 amino acids. V lost 4 bases to trimming and J lost 8 bases, with 17 bases between them. CDR3 DNA sequence: TGTGCCAGCAGTTTAAGGGCCCTGGGGGGCGAAAAACTGTTTTTT. Its protein is CASSLRALGGEKLFF.

This chain joins TRBV6-5 and TRBJ2-4, with 8 bases identical to TRBD2. The CDR3 is made up of 16 amino acids. Looked up from germline, CDR1 is MNHEY and CDR2 is SVGAGI. V shed 0 bases and J 5 bases; nucleotides not matched to a gene: 6. The CDR3 bases are TGTGCCAGCAGTTACTCTTTTGCGGGAGGACAAAACATTCAGTACTTC. Translation gives CASSYSFAGGQNIQYF.

The chain links TRBV9 to TRBJ1-1, with 8 bases matching TRBD1. CDR3 length: 14 residues. Germline V gene lookup returns CDR1 SGDLS and CDR2 YYNGEE. V was pared by 4 bases and J by 1 base, with 3 bases of the junction left unmatched. In nucleotides, the CDR3 is TGTGCCAGCAGCCCGGGACAGGAGAACACTGAAGCTTTCTTT. Its protein is CASSPGQENTEAFF.

This chain links TRBV4-2 with TRBJ1-1; no reliable D call. Looked up from germline, CDR1 is LGHNA and CDR2 is YNFKEQ. The CDR3 extends over 12 amino acids. Trimming shortened V by 7 bases and J by 3 bases, and 9 bases separated the two germline ends. CDR3 residues: CASTGSYTEAFF. CDR3 DNA sequence: TGTGCCAGCACTGGCAGCTACACTGAAGCTTTCTTT.

This clone was observed a handful of times. This chain uses TRBV6-5 with TRBJ1-1; D is undetermined. Germline CDR1 is MNHEY and CDR2 is SVGAGI. Deletions cut 2 bases from V and 5 bases from J, with 12 bases between. The CDR3 spans 14 residues. CDR3 amino acids: CASSYGTAVTEAFF. In DNA form, the CDR3 reads TGTGCCAGCAGTTACGGAACGGCGGTAACTGAAGCTTTCTTT.

Ten or more counts support this clone. The V and J genes are TRBV7-2 and TRBJ2-3; D gene uncertain. The germline V gene encodes CDR1 SGHTA and CDR2 FQGNSA. V dropped 1 base and J dropped 6 bases, with 5 bases sitting between them. The CDR3 length is 12 residues. Here the CDR3 DNA reads TGTGCCAGCAGCTTAGTATGGGATACGCAGTATTTT. This translates into CASSLVWDTQYF. Full variable domain (remainder filled in from reference TRBV7-2 and TRBJ2-3): GAGVSQSPSNKVTEKGKDVELRCDPISGHTALYWYRQSLGQGLEFLIYFQGNSAPDKSGLPSDRFSAERTGGSVSTLTIQRTQQEDSAVYLCASSLVWDTQYFGPGTRLTVL.

This clone was observed a handful of times. The V and J genes are TRBV4-1 and TRBJ2-3; 11 bases align to TRBD1. The CDR3 runs 16 residues. The germline V gene has CDR1 MGHRA and CDR2 YSYEKL. V dropped 5 bases and J dropped 2; count of bases not matched to a gene: 6. CDR3 region: CASSSGTGGTTDTQYF. The DNA of the CDR3 is TGCGCCAGCAGCTCTGGGACAGGGGGGACCACAGATACGCAGTATTTT.

This clone has just a few counts. The V gene is TRBV10-2, the J gene TRBJ1-5, with 10 bases aligning to TRBD1. Germline CDR1 WSHSY, CDR2 SAAADI. With 6 bases clipped from V and 2 bases from J, the junction kept 4 bases outside the gene matches. This CDR3 is 15 amino acids long. DNA of the CDR3: TGCGCCAGCAGAGAAGGACAGGGGGGCAATCAGCCCCAGCATTTT. As protein: CASREGQGGNQPQHF.

This clone occurred a few times. V is TRBV6-6 and J is TRBJ2-4; D may be TRBD2 (5 bases). Germline V gene sequence: CDR1 MNHNY, CDR2 SVGAGI (reference sequence). Trimming took off 5 bases at V and 6 bases at J, with 17 bases between the two ends. CDR3 length: 15 residues. Here the CDR3 reads CASSLLDHSGNIQYF. CDR3 in DNA: TGTGCCAGCAGTCTACTCGACCACAGCGGAAACATTCAGTACTTC.

This chain joins TRBV5-5 and TRBJ1-2; D might be TRBD1 (5 bases). V shed 4 bases and J shed 10 bases, with 14 bases lying between them. CDR1 is SGHKS, CDR2 YYEKEE, per germline (reference sequence). The CDR3 extends over 12 amino acids. Here the CDR3 DNA reads TGTGCCAGCAGCCCTAATGGGGGTGTCTACACCTTC. It is translated as CASSPNGGVYTF.

The genes are TRBV28 and TRBJ1-3, with a tentative D call TRBD1 (6 bases). The V gene's germline CDR1 is MDHEN and CDR2 SYDVKM. This CDR3 is 15 amino acids long. V dropped 6 bases and J dropped 0 bases, with 12 bases sitting between them. The chain's CDR3 is CASSPDRISGNTIYF. The CDR3 nucleotides read TGTGCCAGCAGCCCCGACAGGATCTCTGGAAACACCATATATTTT.

This chain uses TRBV6-5 with TRBJ2-2; 8 nucleotides agree with TRBD1. The CDR3 totals 13 residues. The trim removed 6 bases at V and 9 bases at J, leaving 6 bases unmatched. From germline, CDR1 is MNHEY and CDR2 SVGAGI. The CDR3 DNA sequence: TGTGCCAGCAGCCCGACAGGGGCCCGGGAGCTGTTTTTT. It codes for CASSPTGARELFF.

This clone turned up a few times. The CDR3, as DNA: TGTGCCAGCAGCTTGACAGGAATGAAGGGCTACACCTTC. Translating it yields CASSLTGMKGYTF. This chain links TRBV6-5 with TRBJ1-2, with D possibly being TRBD1 (6 bases). Trimming took 6 bases from V and 8 from J, leaving 16 bases between them. The CDR3 is 13 amino acids. Germline V gene data show CDR1 as MNHEY and CDR2 as SVGAGI.

This chain uses TRBV7-2 with TRBJ1-4; D remains ambiguous. The CDR3 covers 11 residues. Trimming took 5 bases from V and 13 from J, leaving 11 bases between them. The V gene's germline CDR1 is SGHTA and CDR2 FQGNSA. The DNA of the CDR3 is TGTGCCAGCAGCGCCAGTAAGGTACTGTTTTTT. Amino acids: CASSASKVLFF.

This clone was seen only a few times. J is TRBJ1-5 and V is TRBV25-1; D uncertain. The V end was cut by 0 bases, the J end by 7 bases, with 7 bases between. Looked up from germline, CDR1 is MGHDK and CDR2 is SYGVNS. CDR3 length: 13 amino acids. The CDR3 here is CASSEYRGQPQHF. The DNA of the CDR3 is TGTGCCAGCAGTGAATATCGAGGCCAGCCCCAGCATTTT.